This entry lists 13 T cell receptor beta chains sequenced from one sample in a study of cytomegalovirus exposure and HLA in healthy donors. The PCR used 60 Vbeta and 13 Jbeta primers. The data were produced by immunoSEQ multiplex PCR, yet TCRdb's version contains in-frame clones alone and is incomplete. The top ten hold roughly 4.5% of the sample, which has about 130,000 clones, about 74% seen once. Material for sequencing was PBMCs. Receptors were obtained from a man younger than 35 in good health and CMV-seropositive.

The DNA of the CDR3 is TGTGCCAGCTCACCGGAGGGGATTCCTGGCTACACCTTC. Residues: CASSPEGIPGYTF. The V call is TRBV18, the J call TRBJ1-2, with TRBD1 as a possible D gene (5 bases). The CDR3 covers 13 residues. In germline, CDR1 is KGHSH, CDR2 LQKENI. V shed 3 bases and J shed 7 bases, with 12 bases lying between them.

This clone was counted once. The V and J genes are TRBV25-1 and TRBJ2-7; a weak D match, TRBD2 (6 bases). Germline CDR1 MGHDK, CDR2 SYGVNS. The CDR3 runs to 12 residues. V was trimmed by 8 bases and J by 5 bases, leaving 13 bases between them. CDR3 region: CASWSTGDEQYF. The DNA for the CDR3 is TGTGCCAGCTGGTCGACGGGAGACGAGCAGTACTTC.

The V call is TRBV18, the J call TRBJ2-7; 11 nucleotides agree with TRBD2. After removal of 3 bases from V and 2 bases from J, the junction contained 3 bases not matched to a gene. Germline CDR1 is KGHSH and CDR2 is LQKENI. The CDR3 loop spans 15 amino acids. This chain's CDR3 is CASSPGTSGTYEQYF. The CDR3 bases are TGTGCCAGCTCACCGGGGACTAGCGGTACCTACGAGCAGTACTTC.

CDR3 in DNA: TGTGCCAGCAGTTTAGGGGCTAGCGGGGGGGCCCTCGAAGAGACCCAGTACTTC. It codes for CASSLGASGGALEETQYF. The J gene is TRBJ2-5, the V gene TRBV27, with 12 bases identical to TRBD2. The CDR3 is made up of 18 amino acids. Germline-derived CDR1 and CDR2 are MNHEY and SMNVEV (reference sequence). Trimming cost V 2 bases and J 3 bases; bases outside gene matches: 10.

This sequence joins TRBV7-3 and TRBJ1-1; D might be TRBD1 (6 bases). This CDR3 contains 14 residues. Germline CDR1 reads SGHTA; CDR2 reads FQGTGA. Trimming took 2 bases from V and 0 from J, leaving 7 bases between them. The CDR3 spells CASSLQGMNTEAFF. Here the CDR3 DNA reads TGTGCCAGCAGCTTACAGGGGATGAACACTGAAGCTTTCTTT.

This clone showed up just once. The gene calls are TRBV27 and TRBJ1-6; D uncertain. In germline, CDR1 is MNHEY, CDR2 SMNVEV (reference sequence). The CDR3 totals 13 residues. The V end lost 6 bases, the J end lost 7 bases, and 10 bases lay between the germline ends. The CDR3 region is CASRENTNSPLHF. CDR3 coding DNA: TGTGCCAGCAGAGAGAATACGAATTCACCCCTCCACTTT.

V usage is TRBV6-4 and J usage is TRBJ2-1; D unclear. Trimming took 10 bases from V and 1 from J, leaving 14 bases between them. Germline V gives CDR1 MRHNA, CDR2 SNTAGT. This CDR3 region has 14 residues. The CDR3 nucleotides read TGTGCCACCAGCCGCGAGAGTTCCTACAATGAGCAGTTCTTC. Translating it yields CATSRESSYNEQFF.

The chain recombines TRBV7-9 with TRBJ1-2, with D hard to call. Germline V gene sequence: CDR1 SEHNR, CDR2 FQNEAQ (reference sequence). This CDR3 region has 12 residues. Trimming took off 5 bases at V and 6 bases at J, with 10 bases between the two ends. The CDR3 coding sequence is TGTGCCAGCAGCAGAGCGGGCGATGGCTACACCTTC. It specifies CASSRAGDGYTF.

The chain combines TRBV5-5 with TRBJ2-7, with TRBD1 matching over 9 bases. The CDR3 is 16 residues long. In germline, CDR1 is SGHKS, CDR2 YYEKEE (reference sequence). V was clipped by 3 bases and J by 6 bases; unmatched bases: 13. The CDR3 sequence: CASSWTPGQGSGEQYF. In DNA form, the CDR3 reads TGTGCCAGCAGCTGGACACCGGGACAGGGATCCGGCGAGCAGTACTTC.

The sample holds one count of this clone. The V gene is TRBV5-4, the J gene TRBJ2-3; TRBD2 might be the D (6 bases). CDR1 SGHNT and CDR2 YYREEE come from the germline V gene (reference sequence). The ends were cut back, 4 bases at V and 0 bases at J, with 18 bases in the middle. CDR3 length equals 17 residues. CDR3 region: CASSTPVGGVSTDTQYF. The CDR3, as DNA: TGTGCCAGCAGCACCCCGGTAGGAGGGGTTAGCACAGATACGCAGTATTTT.

Only one count was recorded for this clone. The chain is built from TRBV30 and TRBJ2-3; D is possibly TRBD2 (5 bases). CDR1 GTSNPN and CDR2 SVGIG come from the germline V gene (reference sequence). Trimming stripped 1 base from V and 0 bases from J, with 8 bases between. CDR3 length equals 14 residues. The CDR3 DNA is TGTGCCTGGAGTGGATGGACTAGCACAGATACGCAGTATTTT. Protein product: CAWSGWTSTDTQYF.

This clone was observed once. DNA for the CDR3: TGTGCCAGCAGCCATTATGGACAGTTCGGGATTCAGCCCCAGCATTTT. It is translated as CASSHYGQFGIQPQHF. The rearrangement uses TRBV7-9 and TRBJ1-5; D possibly corresponds to TRBD1 (6 bases). There are 16 residues in the CDR3. With 5 bases removed from V and 6 bases from J, the gap between germline ends came to 20 bases. CDR1 and CDR2 (germline): SEHNR, FQNEAQ (reference sequence).

The chain combines TRBV19 with TRBJ1-1; perhaps TRBD1 as D (6 bases). This CDR3 contains 15 residues. The V end lost 6 bases, the J end lost 0 bases, and 14 bases lay between the germline ends. CDR1 is LNHDA, CDR2 SQIVND, per germline (reference sequence). CDR3 protein: CASRLPGQLNTEAFF. The CDR3 DNA reads TGTGCCAGTAGACTACCTGGACAGCTGAACACTGAAGCTTTCTTT.